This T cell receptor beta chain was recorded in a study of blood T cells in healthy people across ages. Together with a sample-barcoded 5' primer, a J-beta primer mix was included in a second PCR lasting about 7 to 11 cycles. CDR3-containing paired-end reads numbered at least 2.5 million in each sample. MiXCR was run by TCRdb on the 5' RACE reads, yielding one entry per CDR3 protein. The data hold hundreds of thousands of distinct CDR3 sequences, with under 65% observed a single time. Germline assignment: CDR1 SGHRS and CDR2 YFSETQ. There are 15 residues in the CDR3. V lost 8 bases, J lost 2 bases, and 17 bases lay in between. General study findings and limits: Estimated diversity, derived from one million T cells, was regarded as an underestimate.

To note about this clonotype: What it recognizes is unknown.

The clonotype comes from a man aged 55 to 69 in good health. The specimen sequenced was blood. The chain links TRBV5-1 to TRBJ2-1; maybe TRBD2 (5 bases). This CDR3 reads CASTLAGVPYNEQFF. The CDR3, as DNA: TGCGCCAGTACCCTGGCCGGGGTCCCCTACAATGAGCAGTTCTTC. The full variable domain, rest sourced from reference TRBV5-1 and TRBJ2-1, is KAGVTQTPRYLIKTRGQQVTLSCSPISGHRSVSWYQQTPGQGLQFLFEYFSETQRNKGNFPGRFSGRQFSNSRSEMNVSTLELGDSALYLCASTLAGVPYNEQFFGPGTRLTVL.